The clone carrying this T cell receptor beta chain appeared a few times. The antigen is not known. The CDR3 consists of 11 residues. After removal of 10 bases from V and 7 bases from J, the junction contained 6 bases not matched to a gene. Sample-barcoded 5' priming and a J-beta primer mix drove a second PCR of about 6 to 12 cycles. TCRdb fed the 5' RACE reads into MiXCR, producing one record per CDR3 protein. Among roughly 1.4 million distinct CDR3 sequences listed, around 55% were seen once. The data are from a study of blood T cells in healthy people across ages. Overall study findings and caveats: Lack of knowledge of donor CMV status possibly confounded expanded clonotype changes.

In terms of origin and age, donors were healthy Caucasian individuals from Russia aged roughly 6 to 95. Isolation of PBMCs gave at least 6 million cells per sample. This receptor was obtained from a man aged 18 to 30 in good health. This chain connects TRBV12-3 or TRBV12-4 to TRBJ2-7; 8 nucleotides agree with TRBD2. Sequenced: blood. The CDR3 is CATLSGGEQYF. In DNA, the CDR3 is TGTGCCACACTATCGGGGGGGGAGCAGTACTTC.